The 31 T cell receptor beta chains in this list originate from one sample, sequenced in a study of T cell responses to AZD1222 COVID-19 vaccine (dated by TCRdb to the early 2020s). Explained via the paper, the time point label denotes: baseline before first vaccination. The library was made by the immunoSEQ multiplex PCR assay. The table was pulled from immuneACCESS by TCRdb, which kept in-frame rearrangements only. Such tables lose some clones; where checked, under half of the loss comes from unresolved V genes, and the rest has no known cause. In this sample the table shows around 75,000 clones, approximately 85% of which occur a single time. The ten largest clones represent about 12% of the sample. This material consisted of peripheral blood, taken on day 0 of AZD1222 vaccination. All receptors derive from an adult in good health.

The chain has TRBV19 and TRBJ1-2; unclear D gene. V gave up 5 bases and J gave up 4 bases, with 8 bases separating them. CDR1 is LNHDA and CDR2 is SQIVND in the germline V gene (reference sequence). The CDR3 spans 12 residues. In DNA form, the CDR3 reads TGTGCCAGTAGTCCCACGGGCTATGGCTACACCTTC. This codes for CASSPTGYGYTF.

The chain carries TRBV11-1 and TRBJ2-5, with 7 bases fitting TRBD2. CDR3 length: 15 residues. V trimming: 2 bases; J trimming: 1 base; junction bases outside the gene matches: 4. Per the germline V gene, CDR1 is SGHAT and CDR2 is FQDESV (reference sequence). The CDR3 nucleotides read TGTGCCAGCAGCTTATTGGGGACTACCCAAGAGACCCAGTACTTC. It encodes CASSLLGTTQETQYF.

V usage is TRBV5-1 and J usage is TRBJ2-2; no firm D call. Germline V gives CDR1 SGHRS, CDR2 YFSETQ. CDR3 size: 15 residues. Trimming removed 6 bases from V and 0 bases from J, with 12 bases in between. The chain's CDR3 is CASKGIPPNTGELFF. The CDR3 DNA is TGCGCCAGCAAGGGTATACCACCGAACACCGGGGAGCTGTTTTTT. Full variable domain (remainder filled in from reference TRBV5-1 and TRBJ2-2): KAGVTQTPRYLIKTRGQQVTLSCSPISGHRSVSWYQQTPGQGLQFLFEYFSETQRNKGNFPGRFSGRQFSNSRSEMNVSTLELGDSALYLCASKGIPPNTGELFFGEGSRLTVL.

The J gene is TRBJ1-1, the V gene TRBV7-9; D remains unclear. The length of the CDR3 is 11 residues. The V end lost 3 bases, the J end lost 7 bases, and 6 bases lay between the germline ends. Germline V gene data show CDR1 as SEHNR and CDR2 as FQNEAQ (reference sequence). CDR3 in DNA: TGTGCCAGCAGCTTCGGGGATGAAGCTTTCTTT. Protein product: CASSFGDEAFF.

The CDR3 here is CASSHDTPMEPEAFF. The CDR3 nucleotides read TGTGCCAGCAGCCACGACACACCTATGGAGCCTGAAGCTTTCTTT. V gene TRBV3-1 (or the pseudogene TRBV3-2) combines with J gene TRBJ1-1; D call uncertain. Trimming took off 3 bases at V and 6 bases at J, with 17 bases between the two ends. Germline CDR1 and CDR2: LGHDT and YNNKEL (reference sequence). The CDR3 covers 15 residues.

The chain combines TRBV27 with TRBJ2-7; D is unclear. V was clipped by 0 bases and J by 6 bases, with 9 bases between them. The CDR3 totals 13 residues. CDR1 is MNHEY, CDR2 SMNVEV, per germline (reference sequence). Here the CDR3 DNA reads TGTGCCAGCAGTTTATCAAACCGCCTCGAGCAGTACTTC. Translated: CASSLSNRLEQYF.

The chain employs TRBV7-2 and TRBJ2-6; TRBD1 is a possible D gene (6 bases). Germline V gives CDR1 SGHTA, CDR2 FQGNSA. V lost 10 bases to trimming and J lost 0 bases, with 13 bases between them. The CDR3 has 15 residues. This chain's CDR3 is CANPSDSSGANVLTF. Written as DNA, the CDR3 is TGTGCCAACCCATCGGACAGCTCTGGGGCCAACGTCCTGACTTTC.

This clone was seen a few times. The chain has TRBV24-1 and TRBJ1-5; 8 bases are a match to TRBD1. V lost 3 bases, J lost 7 bases, and 4 bases stayed unmatched. Germline V gene data show CDR1 as KGHDR and CDR2 as SFDVKD. This CDR3 is built from 14 residues. CDR3 sequence: CATSDPRTGQPQHF. As DNA, the CDR3 is TGTGCCACCAGTGATCCGAGGACAGGGCAGCCCCAGCATTTT.

This clone is a singleton in its sample. The rearrangement joins TRBV19 to TRBJ2-7, with D unclear. Germline V gives CDR1 LNHDA, CDR2 SQIVND (reference sequence). V dropped 1 base and J dropped 0 bases, with 19 bases sitting between them. The CDR3 has 18 amino acids. The CDR3 reads CASSIVIGTAVSSYEQYF. In DNA, the CDR3 is TGTGCCAGTAGTATAGTGATTGGTACGGCAGTCAGCTCCTACGAGCAGTACTTC.

This chain joins TRBV5-1 and TRBJ2-7; D may correspond to TRBD1 or TRBD2 (5 bases each). The V end lost 2 bases, the J end lost 1 base, and 16 bases lay between the germline ends. The length of the CDR3 is 16 residues. Germline V gives CDR1 SGHRS, CDR2 YFSETQ. The CDR3: CASSLLYGTVSYEQYF. The CDR3 DNA is TGCGCCAGCAGCTTACTATATGGGACGGTGTCCTACGAGCAGTACTTC.

The chain is built from TRBV4-3 and TRBJ1-1; 7 bases align to TRBD1. Germline V lookup: CDR1 LGHNA, CDR2 YSLEER. With 5 bases clipped from V and 1 base from J, the junction kept 7 bases outside the gene matches. The CDR3 is 15 amino acids. CDR3 protein: CASSSWGTENTEAFF. CDR3 sequence (DNA): TGCGCCAGCAGCTCCTGGGGGACAGAGAACACTGAAGCTTTCTTT.

The chain has TRBV3-1 (or the pseudogene TRBV3-2) and TRBJ2-1; perhaps TRBD1 as D (6 bases). Germline lookup yields CDR1 LGHDT and CDR2 YNNKEL (reference sequence). The CDR3 extends over 14 amino acids. The germline V and J ends were trimmed by 6 bases and 1 base, with 10 bases remaining between them. DNA of the CDR3: TGTGCCAGCAGGCGGACAGAGTCCTACAATGAGCAGTTCTTC. Amino acid sequence: CASRRTESYNEQFF.

This clone was detected once. The rearrangement uses TRBV5-6 and TRBJ1-4; D gene uncertain. From germline, CDR1 is SGHDT and CDR2 YYEEEE. CDR3 length: 13 residues. V gave up 7 bases and J gave up 8 bases, with 15 bases separating them. CDR3 nucleotide sequence: TGTGCCAGCGGCCGACGGAAAGGCGAAAAACTGTTTTTT. It yields the protein CASGRRKGEKLFF.

This chain uses TRBV6-6 with TRBJ1-2; no definite D call. CDR1 is MNHNY, CDR2 SVGAGI, per germline (reference sequence). V gave up 5 bases and J gave up 8 bases, with 9 bases separating them. CDR3 size: 11 residues. CDR3 nucleotide sequence: TGTGCCAGCAGTCTCCAAGTGGGCTACACCTTC. Translated, it gives CASSLQVGYTF.

This clone was detected only once. The rearrangement uses TRBV19 and TRBJ1-5; the D gene is possibly TRBD1 (5 bases). Trimming stripped 1 base from V and 7 bases from J, with 14 bases between. CDR1 is LNHDA, CDR2 SQIVND, per germline (reference sequence). There are 15 residues in the CDR3. CDR3 sequence: CASSIAGPKGQPQHF. DNA of the CDR3: TGTGCCAGTAGTATAGCGGGACCGAAGGGGCAGCCCCAGCATTTT.

The rearrangement links TRBV18 to TRBJ1-1; weak D call: TRBD1 (5 bases). Per germline, CDR1 KGHSH and CDR2 LQKENI. V lost 3 bases and J 6 bases, leaving 17 bases between the germline ends. The CDR3 consists of 15 residues. The CDR3 region is CASSPPGTPTAEAFF. The CDR3 DNA follows: TGTGCCAGCTCACCCCCCGGGACTCCGACCGCTGAAGCTTTCTTT.

This chain joins TRBV6-2 or TRBV6-3 and TRBJ2-5; D might be TRBD2 (6 bases). V lost 5 bases to trimming and J lost 0 bases, with 16 bases between them. The CDR3 consists of 16 residues. Germline-derived CDR1 and CDR2 are MNHEY and SVGEGT. CDR3 sequence (DNA): TGTGCCAGCAGTATTCCAGGGAGCGGGTACCAAGAGACCCAGTACTTC. It specifies CASSIPGSGYQETQYF.

This chain uses TRBV7-2 with TRBJ2-3, with TRBD1 identical over 7 bases. V dropped 4 bases and J dropped 3; count of bases not matched to a gene: 4. Per the germline V gene, CDR1 is SGHTA and CDR2 is FQGNSA. The CDR3 has 14 amino acids. This CDR3 reads CASSSLRGTDTQYF. CDR3 sequence (DNA): TGTGCCAGCAGCTCCCTCAGGGGGACAGATACGCAGTATTTT.

This chain connects TRBV29-1 to TRBJ1-6; 8 bases align to TRBD1. Germline CDR1 is SQVTM and CDR2 is ANQGSEA. The V gene end was trimmed by 7 bases and the J gene end by 7 bases; junction bases not matched to a gene: 9. This CDR3 comprises 14 residues. DNA for the CDR3: TGCAGCGCTAGACAGGGGATGGGCAATTCACCCCTCCACTTT. Protein sequence: CSARQGMGNSPLHF.

The chain links TRBV10-3 to TRBJ2-5, with 8 nucleotides matching TRBD2. Germline V gene lookup returns CDR1 ENHRY and CDR2 SYGVKD. The V segment lost 3 bases and the J segment 2 bases; nucleotides outside the gene matches: 5. The CDR3 is 15 amino acids. CDR3 region: CAISDFAGGQETQYF. CDR3 DNA: TGTGCCATCAGTGACTTCGCGGGGGGTCAAGAGACCCAGTACTTC.

This chain links TRBV7-9 with TRBJ2-2; D is unclear. The germline gives CDR1 SEHNR, CDR2 FQNEAQ (reference sequence). This CDR3 is built from 13 residues. V was shortened by 6 bases and J by 4 bases, with 9 bases between the two germline ends. Here the CDR3 reads CASRGSGTGELFF. The CDR3 DNA follows: TGTGCCAGCAGGGGGTCGGGCACCGGGGAGCTGTTTTTT.

The chain employs TRBV30 and TRBJ2-5; D unclear. The ends were cut back, 0 bases at V and 6 bases at J, with 5 bases in the middle. Germline V gene lookup returns CDR1 GTSNPN and CDR2 SVGIG (reference sequence). The CDR3 spans 11 residues. The CDR3 nucleotides are TGTGCCTGGAGTGTCTTAAAGACCCAGTACTTC. Translating gives CAWSVLKTQYF. The complete variable domain, with remaining parts taken from reference TRBV30 and TRBJ2-5, reads SQTIHQWPATLVQPVGSPLSLECTVEGTSNPNLYWYRQAAGRGLQLLFYSVGIGQISSEVPQNLSASRPQDRQFILSSKKLLLSDSGFYLCAWSVLKTQYFGPGTRLLVL.

The V and J genes are TRBV7-9 and TRBJ1-2; a weak D match, TRBD1 (5 bases). The CDR3 has 14 amino acids. Trimming cost V 3 bases and J 4 bases, with 12 bases left between them. Germline V gene sequence: CDR1 SEHNR, CDR2 FQNEAQ (reference sequence). CDR3 coding DNA: TGTGCCAGCAGCTTCGGGACGCCGTTCTATGGCTACACCTTC. Encoded protein: CASSFGTPFYGYTF.

The rearrangement joins TRBV7-8 to TRBJ2-7; D not resolved. Germline V lookup: CDR1 SGHVS, CDR2 FQNEAQ. V was trimmed by 1 base and J by 3 bases, leaving 7 bases between them. This CDR3 has 13 amino acids. CDR3 region: CASSLGLDYEQYF. CDR3 nucleotide sequence: TGTGCCAGCAGCTTAGGACTTGACTACGAGCAGTACTTC.

This chain links TRBV23-1 with TRBJ1-5; TRBD1 agrees at 7 bases. TRBV23-1 is an open reading frame whose function is uncertain. CDR3 length: 18 amino acids. J was trimmed by 10 bases and V by 4 bases; bases with no gene match: 22. The CDR3 sequence is CASSPPPNEDRARFPQHF. CDR3 bases: TGCGCCAGCAGTCCACCCCCAAATGAAGACAGGGCACGTTTTCCCCAGCATTTT.

The chain is built from TRBV18 and TRBJ2-2, with no clear D. From germline, CDR1 is KGHSH and CDR2 LQKENI. Trimming left V 0 bases short and J 0 bases short, with 11 bases between. This CDR3 contains 17 residues. The CDR3 sequence is CASSPPGPEANTGELFF. CDR3 sequence (DNA): TGTGCCAGCTCACCACCGGGCCCAGAGGCGAACACCGGGGAGCTGTTTTTT.

The chain recombines TRBV27 with TRBJ2-3; 9 bases are shared with TRBD2. This CDR3 comprises 15 residues. The ends lost 2 bases at V and 6 bases at J; junction bases unmatched: 6. Germline V gene lookup returns CDR1 MNHEY and CDR2 SMNVEV (reference sequence). The CDR3 region has the DNA TGTGCCAGCAGTTTAAGGGCTAGCGGGAAGGATACGCAGTATTTT. As protein: CASSLRASGKDTQYF.

The chain recombines TRBV10-3 with TRBJ1-2; D is unresolved. Germline V gene sequence: CDR1 ENHRY, CDR2 SYGVKD. V lost 4 bases and J lost 3, with 9 bases in between. The CDR3 spans 13 residues. CDR3 loop: CAISGRADYGYTF. The CDR3 coding sequence is TGTGCCATCAGTGGTAGGGCCGACTATGGCTACACCTTC.

This clone was counted only a few times. This chain joins TRBV28 and TRBJ1-2, with D unclear. Trimming pared 7 bases from V and 8 bases from J, leaving 23 bases between. Germline V lookup: CDR1 MDHEN, CDR2 SYDVKM. This CDR3 is built from 15 residues. CDR3 DNA: TGTGCCAGCACTAGCTTTGGGGAGGGCCATGTGGGCTACACCTTC. This sequence encodes CASTSFGEGHVGYTF.

This rearrangement joins TRBV19 to TRBJ1-1; D is ambiguous. Germline V CDR1 and CDR2: LNHDA, SQIVND (reference sequence). Trimming cost V 5 bases and J 4 bases, with 11 bases left between them. The CDR3 totals 13 residues. The chain's CDR3 is CASSPRRGTEAFF. DNA of the CDR3: TGTGCCAGTAGTCCTCGGCGGGGCACTGAAGCTTTCTTT.

V usage is TRBV24-1 and J usage is TRBJ2-1; TRBD2 aligns across 10 bases. CDR1 is KGHDR and CDR2 is SFDVKD in the germline V gene. J was trimmed by 8 bases and V by 4 bases; bases with no gene match: 10. The CDR3 spans 16 residues. CDR3 amino acids: CATSDASGGHQDEQFF. CDR3 nucleotide sequence: TGTGCCACCAGTGACGCTAGCGGGGGCCACCAGGATGAGCAGTTCTTC.